This T cell receptor (beta chain) was found in a study of T cell responses to AZD1222 COVID-19 vaccine. Whole-study findings and limits: Sampling that yielded the repertoires occurred only after the peak T cell response. Baseline serostatus was positive in only a handful of AZD1222 recipients. Targeting of unmutated variant regions was reportedly seen in nearly half of spike-specific TCRs. With two AZD1222 doses given, Spike-specific TCR breadth and depth both rose.

Comments on this clone: The antigen remains unidentified.

Clones were read by immunoSEQ multiplex PCR, and TCRdb kept only the in-frame ones, dropping some. The sample holds some 160,000 clones, approximately 90% seen once. This CDR3 has 14 residues. Germline-derived CDR1 and CDR2 are SGHTA and FQGTGA. V gave up 5 bases and J gave up 7 bases, with 17 bases separating them. The source was peripheral blood, collected on day 0 of AZD1222 vaccination. The sequence came from an adult in good health. The chain is built from TRBV7-3 and TRBJ1-1; D may be TRBD1 (5 bases). This CDR3 reads CASSPEAQGDEAFF. The CDR3 nucleotides read TGTGCCAGCAGCCCAGAGGCCCAGGGCGATGAAGCTTTCTTT.